This T cell receptor (beta chain) was sequenced during a study of T cells in localized non-small cell lung cancer (dated by TCRdb to the early 2020s). For the wider study: The study analyzed T cell repertoires of approximately 240 early-stage NSCLC patients, comparing tumors and uninvolved tumor-adjacent lungs. NSCLC patients had a mean age of roughly 66 years, and more than 120 were male and about 98 female. The cohort consisted of around 250 treatment-naive NSCLC patients whose localized lung tumors had been resected. Overall study results and their limits: Uninvolved tumor-adjacent lung showed the highest T cell clonality, higher than tumor, which suggests more focused antigenic responses in the uninvolved tumor-adjacent lung. A median of around 50 of the top 100 tumor clones were detected in paired uninvolved adjacent lung, and around 30 of these tumor clones were also found among the top 100 clones of the paired uninvolved adjacent lung. Because multi-region tumor sequencing was not done, intratumor heterogeneity could not be ruled out. Since the design was exploratory, TCR variables were selected using unadjusted p-values with no false-discovery rate correction. Longer overall survival was associated with higher blood T cell density, whereas shorter survival was associated with higher adjacent-lung clonality.

At diagnosis, peripheral blood, uninvolved tumor-adjacent lung and tumor were collected and were preserved as a mix of fresh-frozen and FFPE material. For TCR repertoire profiling, blood samples were analyzed in the form of peripheral blood mononuclear cells. The immunoSEQ Assay was used to sequence TCR beta CDR3 regions from DNA. Regarding the original processing steps: To compute T cell density, TCR beta template counts were normalized to usable DNA, which was estimated by amplifying housekeeping genes. Using the preseqR package, richness was estimated by extrapolating to 120,000 templates for tissue samples and 400,000 templates for PBMC samples. Clonality was calculated as one minus Pielou's evenness. Tissue-enriched TCRs were identified through differential abundance testing performed on productive amino-acid clonotypes, with a minimum total count of 5 and an alpha of 0.1. The Jaccard Index and the Morisita Overlap Index were used to measure repertoire overlap between compartments. TCR beta CDR3s were clustered by GLIPH together with public tetramer-defined viral CDR3s, and at least three viral sequences plus V-gene enrichment were required for viral motifs. Imported from immuneACCESS, the table was reduced by TCRdb to in-frame sequences with V and J called. These copies leave out some clones; in studies compared against another copy, an unresolved V gene accounts for under half, and the cause of the remainder is not known. V, J and clone size reflect that table, while D and trimming were determined from the DNA. The sample records some 25,000 clones, roughly nine tenths of which are singletons. Clones ranked in the top ten supply 2.5% to 3% of the sample.

The CDR3 holds 15 amino acids from the cysteine to the phenylalanine. Only the CDR3 DNA stays, 45 bases, in frame from base 1. The germline V gene (reference sequence) supplies CDR1 GTSNPN and CDR2 SVGIG. The germline V and J ends show losses of 5 bases and 9 bases respectively, and no gene match explains 12 bases of the junction. As concerns this clone: This clone's antigen is unknown. No much larger clone is present one base from it, and per-base qualities are unavailable.

Sequenced here: peripheral blood, sampled before any cancer treatment. This receptor was taken from a woman aged 40 to 75 with stage I lung adenocarcinoma. Rearrangement joined TRBV30 to TRBJ2-1; 11 bases in the middle match TRBD2. The base sequence is TGTGCCTGGGCGGGACTAGCGGACCCAGGTGGTGAGCAGTTCTTC. Its translation is CAWAGLADPGGEQFF.